A selection of T cell receptor beta chains follows, all from one sample in a study of blood T cells in healthy people across ages. TCRdb used MiXCR to reprocess the 5' RACE reads, holding one entry per CDR3 protein. The sample lists hundreds of thousands of distinct CDR3 sequences, 27% occurring once. The data also belong to a second study, concerning T cells of mothers and their children.

The sequenced sample was blood. Receptor source: a boy aged 2-15 years in good health. Both conserved end residues are part of each CDR3. A D gene is named only where the DNA matches it firmly. Size values are once, few and many counts, or a class for expanded clones, and some rows have none.

J,V,size,D,CDR3,DNA
TRBJ2-7,TRBV12-3/TRBV12-4,few,TRBD2,CASSPDGGDYEQYF,TGTGCCAGCAGTCCGGACGGGGGGGATTACGAGCAGTACTTC
TRBJ2-2,TRBV30,NA,TRBD2,CAQPGTRWPGELFF,TGTGCCCAGCCGGGGACTAGATGGCCCGGGGAGCTGTTTTTT
TRBJ2-1,TRBV20-1,few,NA,CSARLGRSSYNEQFF,TGCAGTGCTAGACTTGGTCGTAGCTCCTACAATGAGCAGTTCTTC
TRBJ1-5,TRBV12-3/TRBV12-4,NA,NA,CASSLEVVGRGPQHF,TGTGCCAGCAGTTTAGAGGTAGTGGGACGGGGGCCCCAGCATTTT
TRBJ1-5,TRBV11-2,NA,TRBD1,CASSLRTGPNQPQHF,TGTGCCAGCAGCTTGAGGACAGGGCCTAATCAGCCCCAGCATTTT
TRBJ2-7,TRBV10-3,few,NA,CAISKTGRNEQYF,TGTGCCATCAGTAAGACAGGGAGGAACGAGCAGTACTTC
TRBJ2-5,TRBV20-1,NA,TRBD2,CSVQTTGTSGKETQYF,TGCAGTGTTCAAACTACCGGGACTAGCGGAAAAGAGACCCAGTACTTC
TRBJ1-1,TRBV5-1,few,NA,CASTQWDREGNTEAFF,TGCGCCAGCACCCAATGGGACCGAGAGGGGAACACTGAAGCTTTCTTT
TRBJ1-6,TRBV18,few,NA,CASPPREGRNSPLHF,TGTGCCAGCCCACCGCGGGAGGGGCGGAATTCACCCCTCCACTTT
TRBJ1-6,TRBV10-3,NA,NA,CAISERGDNSPLHF,TGTGCCATCAGTGAAAGGGGAGACAATTCACCCCTCCACTTT
TRBJ1-4,TRBV12-3/TRBV12-4,few,TRBD1,CASFTTGTGNEKLFF,TGTGCCAGCTTCACAACCGGGACAGGGAACGAAAAACTGTTTTTT
TRBJ2-7,TRBV5-8,NA,NA,CASSSGTDSYEQYF,TGTGCCAGCAGCTCAGGCACGGACTCCTACGAGCAGTACTTC
TRBJ2-7,TRBV27,NA,TRBD1,CASSTGQGASRYEQYF,TGTGCCAGCAGTACGGGACAGGGGGCTTCCCGCTACGAGCAGTACTTC
TRBJ2-2,TRBV18,NA,TRBD1,CASSPERGTGAGELFF,TGTGCCAGCTCACCGGAGCGTGGGACAGGGGCCGGGGAGCTGTTTTTT
TRBJ2-7,TRBV10-3,NA,NA,CAISARGGGSYEQYF,TGTGCCATCAGTGCGCGAGGGGGGGGATCCTACGAGCAGTACTTC
TRBJ2-7,TRBV7-8,few,TRBD2,CASSSRGSGGFYEQYF,TGTGCCAGCAGCTCCAGGGGTAGCGGGGGGTTCTACGAGCAGTACTTC
TRBJ2-7,TRBV7-9,NA,NA,CASSTPPYEQYF,TGTGCCAGCAGCACACCCCCCTACGAGCAGTACTTC
TRBJ2-5,TRBV10-3,few,TRBD2,CAIRTGNSGGQETQYF,TGTGCCATCAGGACGGGGAATAGCGGGGGCCAAGAGACCCAGTACTTC
TRBJ1-5,TRBV7-2,many,TRBD1,CASSLSAGQASNQPQHF,TGTGCCAGCAGCCTTTCCGCAGGACAGGCCAGCAATCAGCCCCAGCATTTT
TRBJ1-1,TRBV12-3/TRBV12-4,NA,TRBD1,CASNAGGTEAFF,TGTGCCAGTAATGCAGGGGGCACTGAAGCTTTCTTT
TRBJ1-1,TRBV18,few,TRBD1,CASSRDRGAIAFF,TGTGCCAGCTCACGGGACAGGGGGGCTATTGCTTTCTTT
TRBJ2-7,TRBV7-2,NA,TRBD2,CASSLSGSRNEQYF,TGTGCCAGCAGCCTTAGCGGGAGTCGGAACGAGCAGTACTTC
TRBJ1-3,TRBV3-1,NA,NA,CASSQGYGNTIYF,TGTGCCAGCAGCCAAGGGTATGGAAACACCATATATTTT
TRBJ1-1,TRBV27,few,NA,CASSLQAGGTEAFF,TGTGCCAGCAGTCTCCAAGCGGGGGGCACTGAAGCTTTCTTT
TRBJ2-7,TRBV9,few,TRBD1,CASSVGGTGRPSYEQYF,TGTGCCAGCAGCGTAGGTGGGACAGGGCGACCCTCCTACGAGCAGTACTTC
TRBJ2-7,TRBV27,NA,TRBD2,CASSPSTSGIGEQYF,TGTGCCAGCAGTCCGTCGACTAGCGGGATTGGCGAGCAGTACTTC
TRBJ2-1,TRBV7-3,NA,NA,CASSLTSGTDSAEQFF,TGTGCCAGCAGCTTAACGTCCGGGACCGATAGCGCTGAGCAGTTCTTC
TRBJ2-7,TRBV21-1,NA,NA,CASSPRGRTGEQYF,TGTGCCAGCAGCCCTAGAGGGCGGACTGGCGAGCAGTACTTC
TRBJ1-4,TRBV10-3,many,NA,CATRREQDEKLFF,TGTGCCACCAGGAGGGAACAGGATGAAAAACTGTTTTTT
TRBJ1-2,TRBV29-1,NA,NA,CSPGIPNYGYTF,TGCAGCCCAGGGATTCCTAACTATGGCTACACTTTC
TRBJ2-4,TRBV6-5,few,NA,CASSATTTGLAKNIQYF,TGTGCCAGCAGTGCTACCACAACAGGGTTAGCCAAAAACATTCAGTACTTC
TRBJ1-2,TRBV29-1,many,NA,CSVEDQNGYTF,TGCAGCGTTGAAGATCAAAATGGCTACACCTTC
TRBJ2-1,TRBV6-5,few,NA,CASMVEGTEQFF,TGTGCCAGCATGGTTGAGGGGACTGAGCAGTTCTTC
TRBJ2-1,TRBV11-2,NA,TRBD2,CASSPPGAGDLNEQFF,TGTGCCAGCAGCCCGCCGGGAGCGGGAGATTTAAATGAGCAGTTCTTC
TRBJ2-7,TRBV28,few,TRBD2,CASSAQGLASTYEQYF,TGTGCCAGCAGTGCACAGGGACTAGCGTCTACCTACGAGCAGTACTTC
TRBJ2-2,TRBV5-1,NA,NA,CASSLNIGPNTGELFF,TGCGCCAGCAGCTTGAATATTGGCCCGAACACCGGGGAGCTGTTTTTT
TRBJ2-4,TRBV20-1,NA,NA,CSARDLGGAVYIQYF,TGCAGTGCTAGAGATCTGGGGGGGGCGGTTTACATTCAGTACTTC
TRBJ2-3,TRBV4-1,NA,TRBD1,CASSQEHRGRTDTQYF,TGCGCCAGCAGCCAAGAACACAGGGGGCGCACAGATACGCAGTATTTT
TRBJ2-5,TRBV6-2/TRBV6-3,many,NA,CASSLQGPAETQYF,TGTGCCAGCAGTCTACAGGGCCCTGCGGAGACCCAGTACTTC
TRBJ1-2,TRBV7-2,few,NA,CASSLLFRGPNYGYTF,TGTGCCAGCAGCTTACTCTTCAGGGGCCCTAACTATGGCTACACCTTC
TRBJ2-7,TRBV10-3,few,NA,CAISENAPYEQYF,TGTGCCATCAGTGAAAATGCCCCCTACGAGCAGTACTTC